A selection of T cell receptor beta chains follows, all from one sample in a study of radiation and T cells in renal cell carcinoma. Profiling relied on immunoSEQ multiplex PCR, and the TCRdb table lists in-frame clones only, not all of them. The sample lists about 150,000 clones, roughly 87% occurring once. The material was blood, obtained from a patient whose treatment included radiotherapy and nephrectomy. The receptors originated from a woman aged 50 to 65 with renal cell carcinoma. Each CDR3 is given with its conserved first and last residue. The order of the fields is J gene, clone size, D gene, V gene, CDR3 DNA, CDR3 protein. The D gene is left open where the match is weak. Clone size is given for some rows only: seen once, a few or many times, or a class if the clone is expanded.

J gene: TRBJ1-3; clone size: -; D gene: -; V gene: TRBV6-6; CDR3 DNA: TGTGCCAGCAGTCCCCCAACAGGCGTCTCTGGAAACACCATATATTTT; CDR3 protein: CASSPPTGVSGNTIYF
J gene: TRBJ1-2; clone size: -; D gene: -; V gene: TRBV2; CDR3 DNA: TGTGCCAGCAGTAGGTCAGGGCGGTTAGGCTACACCTTC; CDR3 protein: CASSRSGRLGYTF
J gene: TRBJ2-3; clone size: -; D gene: TRBD2; V gene: TRBV2; CDR3 DNA: TGTGCCAGCACCCTGATGCGGGGGGGCTCAGATACGCAGTATTTT; CDR3 protein: CASTLMRGGSDTQYF
J gene: TRBJ2-1; clone size: -; D gene: TRBD2; V gene: TRBV7-6; CDR3 DNA: TGTGCCAGCAGCTTAGAAGCGGGGATGAACATCTACAATGAGCAGTTCTTC; CDR3 protein: CASSLEAGMNIYNEQFF
J gene: TRBJ2-1; clone size: -; D gene: -; V gene: TRBV19; CDR3 DNA: TGTGCCAGTAGTATCGGCCAGACCGTATACAATGAGCAGTTCTTC; CDR3 protein: CASSIGQTVYNEQFF
J gene: TRBJ2-3; clone size: -; D gene: -; V gene: TRBV5-4; CDR3 DNA: TGTGCCAGCAGGGCCGAGAGGACAAAATATACGCAGTATTTT; CDR3 protein: CASRAERTKYTQYF
J gene: TRBJ2-2; clone size: -; D gene: -; V gene: TRBV7-9; CDR3 DNA: TGTGCCAGCAGCTCTACCCGGGCCGCGAGCGGGGAGCTGTTTTTT; CDR3 protein: CASSSTRAASGELFF
J gene: TRBJ1-2; clone size: -; D gene: -; V gene: TRBV6-1; CDR3 DNA: TGTGCCAGCAGTGAAAGCCGGGCCTCCAACTATGGCTACACCTTC; CDR3 protein: CASSESRASNYGYTF
J gene: TRBJ1-1; clone size: -; D gene: -; V gene: TRBV29-1; CDR3 DNA: TGCAGCGTCCCGGGACACCAGAACACTGAAGCTTTCTTT; CDR3 protein: CSVPGHQNTEAFF
J gene: TRBJ2-4; clone size: -; D gene: TRBD1; V gene: TRBV6-5; CDR3 DNA: TGTGCCAGCAGTTACACCCGGGACAGCAAAAACATTCAGTACTTC; CDR3 protein: CASSYTRDSKNIQYF
J gene: TRBJ2-2; clone size: -; D gene: TRBD2; V gene: TRBV25-1; CDR3 DNA: TGTGCCAGCAGTGAAATAGCGGGGGTGGACACCGGGGAGCTGTTTTTT; CDR3 protein: CASSEIAGVDTGELFF
J gene: TRBJ2-7; clone size: -; D gene: TRBD2; V gene: TRBV7-6; CDR3 DNA: TGTGCCAGCAGCGTTAGCGGGGGCACCTACGAGCAGTACTTC; CDR3 protein: CASSVSGGTYEQYF
J gene: TRBJ2-1; clone size: -; D gene: TRBD2; V gene: TRBV18; CDR3 DNA: TGTGCCAGCTCACCTGAGACTAGCGGGGGGGCGATTGAGCAGTTCTTC; CDR3 protein: CASSPETSGGAIEQFF
J gene: TRBJ2-1; clone size: -; D gene: TRBD2; V gene: TRBV6-1; CDR3 DNA: TGTGCCAGCCACCCGGGGGGTCCCTACAATGAGCAGTTCTTC; CDR3 protein: CASHPGGPYNEQFF
J gene: TRBJ2-7; clone size: -; D gene: -; V gene: TRBV6-6; CDR3 DNA: TGTGCCAGCAGTTACGGGACCCTATCCTACGAGCAGTACTTC; CDR3 protein: CASSYGTLSYEQYF
J gene: TRBJ1-6; clone size: -; D gene: -; V gene: TRBV9; CDR3 DNA: TGTGCCAGCAGCGGATCAAGCTCCTATAATTCACCCCTCCACTTT; CDR3 protein: CASSGSSSYNSPLHF
J gene: TRBJ2-2; clone size: once; D gene: -; V gene: TRBV14; CDR3 DNA: TGTGCCAGCAGCCAAGTACGTCCCGGGGAGCTGTTTTTT; CDR3 protein: CASSQVRPGELFF
J gene: TRBJ1-2; clone size: -; D gene: -; V gene: TRBV5-1; CDR3 DNA: TGCGCCAGCAGCTTGAACCCCCAGGGTGTCTATGGCTACACCTTC; CDR3 protein: CASSLNPQGVYGYTF
J gene: TRBJ2-2; clone size: -; D gene: -; V gene: TRBV9; CDR3 DNA: TGTGCCAGCAGCGTAGGCTTAGGGACTCAGAACACCGGGGAGCTGTTTTTT; CDR3 protein: CASSVGLGTQNTGELFF
J gene: TRBJ2-1; clone size: -; D gene: -; V gene: TRBV7-9; CDR3 DNA: TGTGCCAGCAGCTTAACCCCCGGTCTCCCGTTCTTC; CDR3 protein: CASSLTPGLPFF
J gene: TRBJ2-3; clone size: -; D gene: -; V gene: TRBV7-8; CDR3 DNA: TGTGCCAGCAGCTTACCAGGGGAATCCCCCCCAGATACGCAGTATTTT; CDR3 protein: CASSLPGESPPDTQYF
J gene: TRBJ1-1; clone size: -; D gene: -; V gene: TRBV9; CDR3 DNA: TGTGCCAGCAGCGGTCGACAGGATAACACTGAAGCTTTCTTT; CDR3 protein: CASSGRQDNTEAFF
J gene: TRBJ1-1; clone size: -; D gene: -; V gene: TRBV5-1; CDR3 DNA: TGCGCCAGCAGCTTGGCCGTGAACACTGAAGCTTTCTTT; CDR3 protein: CASSLAVNTEAFF
J gene: TRBJ2-2; clone size: few; D gene: -; V gene: TRBV11-2; CDR3 DNA: TGTGCCAGCAGCTTGGATGCGGGGAACACCGGGGAGCTGTTTTTT; CDR3 protein: CASSLDAGNTGELFF
J gene: TRBJ1-3; clone size: -; D gene: -; V gene: TRBV2; CDR3 DNA: TGTGCCAGCAAAAGCCGCTTGAATCCGGACTCTGGAAACACCATATATTTT; CDR3 protein: CASKSRLNPDSGNTIYF
J gene: TRBJ1-1; clone size: -; D gene: -; V gene: TRBV19; CDR3 DNA: TGTGCCAGTAGCTTGTTGGGCTGGACTGAAGCTTTCTTT; CDR3 protein: CASSLLGWTEAFF
J gene: TRBJ2-5; clone size: -; D gene: TRBD1; V gene: TRBV6-1; CDR3 DNA: TGTGCCAGCAGTGAATCGACAGGGGGCAAGGAGACCCAGTACTTC; CDR3 protein: CASSESTGGKETQYF
J gene: TRBJ2-5; clone size: -; D gene: -; V gene: TRBV5-1; CDR3 DNA: TGCGCCAGCAGCTTAATTCCAATGGAGACCCAGTACTTC; CDR3 protein: CASSLIPMETQYF